The 23 T cell receptor beta chains below were found in one sample sequenced in a study of regulatory T cells in long-lasting Graves disease. In building TCR beta libraries, iRepertoire HTBI primers were used together with Arm-PCR of CDR3 regions. MiXCR, applied by TCRdb to the multiplex PCR reads, yields one record per CDR3 protein. Of a few hundred thousand distinct CDR3 sequences in the sample, 12% were seen once. Indicated time point: newly diagnosed GD, antithyroid drugs for less than 3 months. The TCR library was made from RNA that had been extracted from PBMCs in TRIzol. This sample also appeared in a second study, on T cells in Graves' hyperthyroidism and ophthalmopathy.

The sample was peripheral blood mononuclear cells (PBMCs), taken at new diagnosis, from a patient treated with antithyroid drugs. These receptors originate from a young woman with Graves disease.

The sample holds many counts of this clonotype. The chain uses TRBV3-1 and TRBJ2-1, with D possibly called TRBD1 or TRBD2 (5 bases each). Germline V gene sequence: CDR1 LGHDT, CDR2 YNNKEL (reference sequence). Trimming removed 7 bases from V and 4 bases from J, with 14 bases in between. There are 14 residues in the CDR3. CDR3 sequence reads: CASTPGRGYNEQFF. As DNA, the CDR3 is TGTGCCAGCACCCCGGGACGGGGTTACAATGAGCAGTTCTTC.

V and J are TRBV27 and TRBJ2-2; D is ambiguous. The ends were cut back, 4 bases at V and 0 bases at J, with 9 bases in the middle. The CDR3 loop spans 15 amino acids. Looked up from germline, CDR1 is MNHEY and CDR2 is SMNVEV (reference sequence). DNA for the CDR3: TGTGCCAGCAGTTCCACACTTACGAACACCGGGGAGCTGTTTTTT. This encodes CASSSTLTNTGELFF.

In its sample, this clonotype was seen many times. The chain is built from TRBV2 and TRBJ2-5; D not resolved. The CDR3 runs 11 residues. Trimming pared 3 bases from V and 5 bases from J, leaving 4 bases between. The germline V gene has CDR1 SNHLY and CDR2 FYNNEI. The CDR3: CASSEPETQYF. The CDR3 region has the DNA TGTGCCAGCAGTGAGCCCGAGACCCAGTACTTC.

This clonotype was seen many times. The CDR3: CASGLGSSYNEQFF. For the CDR3, the DNA is TGTGCCAGCGGCCTCGGAAGCTCCTACAATGAGCAGTTCTTC. The chain joins TRBV11-1 to TRBJ2-1; D gene ambiguous. This CDR3 contains 14 residues. Between the trimmed V and J ends, which lost 8 bases and 0 bases, there was a span of 11 bases. Germline CDR1 and CDR2: SGHAT and FQDESV (reference sequence).

There are many counts of this clonotype. J is TRBJ2-5 and V is TRBV7-2, with 14 bases matching TRBD2. The V and J ends lost 4 bases and 4 bases, in that order; junction bases with no gene match: 26. The length of the CDR3 is 23 residues. Germline V gene sequence: CDR1 SGHTA, CDR2 FQGNSA. The CDR3 DNA follows: TGTGCCAGCAGCTCGCCGACATCGGGACTAGCGGGAGCAGATCTCTTCCGGGGAGAGACCCAGTACTTC. Translation gives CASSSPTSGLAGADLFRGETQYF. Combining the CDR3 with reference TRBV7-2 and TRBJ2-5 gives the whole variable domain GAGVSQSPSNKVTEKGKDVELRCDPISGHTALYWYRQSLGQGLEFLIYFQGNSAPDKSGLPSDRFSAERTGGSVSTLTIQRTQQEDSAVYLCASSSPTSGLAGADLFRGETQYFGPGTRLLVL.

The chain uses TRBV19 and TRBJ1-4; D call uncertain. The V end lost 3 bases, the J end lost 4 bases, and 9 bases lay between the germline ends. The CDR3 spans 14 residues. Germline assignment: CDR1 LNHDA and CDR2 SQIVND (reference sequence). The CDR3 coding sequence is TGTGCCAGTAGTATTGCTGGTTTTAATGAAAAACTGTTTTTT. It specifies CASSIAGFNEKLFF. The complete variable domain, with remaining parts taken from reference TRBV19 and TRBJ1-4, reads DGGITQSPKYLFRKEGQNVTLSCEQNLNHDAMYWYRQDPGQGLRLIYYSQIVNDFQKGDIAEGYSVSREKKESFPLTVTSAQKNPTAFYLCASSIAGFNEKLFFGSGTQLSVL.

At least ten counts were recorded for this clonotype. The rearrangement links TRBV20-1 to TRBJ2-1; D tentatively reads TRBD1 or TRBD2 (5 bases each). Trimming took off 6 bases at V and 6 bases at J, with 18 bases between the two ends. The CDR3 length is 14 residues. CDR1 DFQATT and CDR2 SNEGSKA come from the germline V gene (reference sequence). The CDR3 nucleotides read TGCAGTGCCTCCCGGGACCCCATACTCAATGAGCAGTTCTTC. Its protein product is CSASRDPILNEQFF.

This clonotype was seen ten or more times. This rearrangement joins TRBV30 to TRBJ2-7, with TRBD2 identical over 7 bases. V was pared by 2 bases and J by 4 bases, with 5 bases of the junction left unmatched. This CDR3 has 13 amino acids. Per germline, CDR1 GTSNPN and CDR2 SVGIG (reference sequence). This CDR3 reads CAWSRGLDYEQYF. The CDR3 region has the DNA TGTGCCTGGAGTCGCGGACTAGATTACGAGCAGTACTTC.

This clonotype has a handful of counts. This chain uses TRBV29-1 with TRBJ2-6; 7 positions agree with TRBD1. Germline CDR1 SQVTM, CDR2 ANQGSEA. CDR3 length: 16 residues. The ends lost 0 bases at V and 0 bases at J; junction bases unmatched: 2. The CDR3 protein is CSVEEWDSSGANVLTF. In DNA, the CDR3 is TGCAGCGTTGAAGAGTGGGACAGCTCTGGGGCCAACGTCCTGACTTTC. Filled out from reference TRBV29-1 and TRBJ2-6, the complete variable domain reads SAVISQKPSRDICQRGTSLTIQCQVDSQVTMMFWYRQQPGQSLTLIATANQGSEATYESGFVIDKFPISRPNLTFSTLTVSNMSPEDSSIYLCSVEEWDSSGANVLTFGAGSRLTVL.

In its sample, this clonotype was seen many times. The chain joins TRBV11-1 to TRBJ1-1, with 9 bases that match TRBD1. Unmatched junction bases numbered 7, after V lost 5 bases and J lost 0 bases. The CDR3 is 16 amino acids. Germline V gene lookup returns CDR1 SGHAT and CDR2 FQDESV (reference sequence). CDR3: CASSAYRGLLNTEAFF. The CDR3 DNA follows: TGTGCCAGCAGCGCGTACAGGGGGCTTTTGAACACTGAAGCTTTCTTT. Full variable domain (rest looked up from reference TRBV11-1 and TRBJ1-1): EAEVAQSPRYKITEKSQAVAFWCDPISGHATLYWYRQILGQGPELLVQFQDESVVDDSQLPKDRFSAERLKGVDSTLKIQPAELGDSAMYLCASSAYRGLLNTEAFFGQGTRLTVV.

With respect to this clonotype: Germline is not matched at one junction end, which may reflect a read error. This chain links TRBV7-9 with TRBJ2-5; maybe TRBD2 (6 bases). This CDR3 contains 13 residues. Germline assignment: CDR1 SEHNR and CDR2 FQNEAQ (reference sequence). The CDR3 DNA reads TGTGACAGCAGCTTCGGGGGATTGGAGACCCAGTACTTC. It is translated as CDSSFGGLETQYF.

V and J are TRBV28 and TRBJ2-7, with 8 bases aligning to TRBD2. CDR3 length: 18 amino acids. CDR1 is MDHEN and CDR2 is SYDVKM in the germline V gene. The junction had 19 bases not matched to a gene; V was cut back by 4 bases and J by 5 bases. The DNA for the CDR3 is TGTGCCAGCAGTTCGCCGCGGGGGCAGGGGCGGGAGGAGAACGAGCAGTACTTC. It encodes CASSSPRGQGREENEQYF. Full variable domain (remainder filled in from reference TRBV28 and TRBJ2-7): DVKVTQSSRYLVKRTGEKVFLECVQDMDHENMFWYRQDPGLGLRLIYFSYDVKMKEKGDIPEGYSVSREKKERFSLILESASTNQTSMYLCASSSPRGQGREENEQYFGPGTRLTVT.

This clonotype has at least ten counts. V usage is TRBV7-6 and J usage is TRBJ2-2; 8 bases fit TRBD2. V shed 1 base, J shed 3 bases, and the junction held 10 bases outside the gene matches. The CDR3 covers 18 residues. CDR1 and CDR2 (germline): SGHVS, FNYEAQ. The CDR3 reads CASSLGSPGLEDTGELFF. The CDR3 region has the DNA TGTGCCAGCAGCTTAGGGAGTCCGGGACTAGAAGACACCGGGGAGCTGTTTTTT.

This clonotype appeared many times. This chain connects TRBV7-6 to TRBJ2-1; D gene unclear. CDR1 SGHVS and CDR2 FNYEAQ come from the germline V gene. V lost 1 base and J lost 8, with 3 bases in between. The CDR3 runs to 11 residues. The CDR3 region has the DNA TGTGCCAGCAGCTTAGGGCATGAGCAGTTCTTC. As protein: CASSLGHEQFF.

This clonotype was picked up many times. The rearrangement uses TRBV7-2 and TRBJ2-7; the match to TRBD1 covers 7 bases. The CDR3 runs 14 residues. The V gene end was trimmed by 1 base and the J gene end by 2 bases; junction bases not matched to a gene: 2. Germline values: CDR1 SGHTA, CDR2 FQGNSA. In nucleotides, the CDR3 is TGTGCCAGCAGCTTAGAGGGACAGCCCTACGAGCAGTACGTC. Amino acid sequence: CASSLEGQPYEQYV.

This clonotype occurred many times. V is TRBV5-1 and J is TRBJ2-7, with D possibly matching TRBD1 (6 bases). Between the trimmed V and J ends, which lost 2 bases and 2 bases, there was a span of 32 bases. The CDR3 loop spans 21 amino acids. Germline V lookup: CDR1 SGHRS, CDR2 YFSETQ. The CDR3 nucleotides read TGCGCCAGCAGCTTATATTCAACAGGGTCGGGGTCTGGCGGATCTACCTACGAGCAGTACTTC. Protein: CASSLYSTGSGSGGSTYEQYF.

This clonotype was counted between two and nine times. The chain combines TRBV2 with TRBJ2-7, with D possibly TRBD1 on 6 matching bases. Trimming shortened V by 6 bases and J by 4 bases, and 16 bases separated the two germline ends. Germline CDR1 is SNHLY and CDR2 is FYNNEI. CDR3 length: 14 amino acids. This CDR3 is CASSPYRVSYEQYF. CDR3 nucleotide sequence: TGTGCCAGCAGCCCATACAGGGTTTCTTACGAGCAGTACTTC.

The table lists this clonotype with many counts. This sequence joins TRBV10-1 and TRBJ2-7; maybe TRBD1 (5 bases). This CDR3 comprises 14 residues. V was clipped by 5 bases and J by 9 bases, with 20 bases between them. Germline-derived CDR1 and CDR2 are WNHNN and SYGVQD (reference sequence). CDR3 protein: CASSSATLGARQYF. DNA for the CDR3: TGCGCCAGCAGTTCCGCAACCCTAGGGGCTCGGCAGTACTTC.

This clonotype was observed at least ten times. This sequence joins TRBV12-3 or TRBV12-4 and TRBJ2-7, with D possibly matching TRBD2 (5 bases). CDR3 length: 14 residues. Trimming stripped 3 bases from V and 4 bases from J, with 13 bases between. Written as DNA, the CDR3 is TGTGCCAGCAGTTTGTGGCGGGCCTCGTACGAGCAGTACTTC. Translation gives CASSLWRASYEQYF.

A word on this clonotype: Since a much larger clone is just one base distant, this may be a read error. CDR3 coding DNA: TGTGCCAGCAGCCTGGGACTAGTGGGAGGGCCGTCCTCCTACAATGAGCAGTTCTTC. This sequence encodes CASSLGLVGGPSSYNEQFF. V is TRBV3-1 and J is TRBJ2-1; 8 bases map to TRBD2. With 4 bases clipped from V and 0 bases from J, the junction kept 14 bases outside the gene matches. The CDR3 totals 19 residues. Germline V gene data show CDR1 as LGHDT and CDR2 as YNNKEL (reference sequence).

As to this clonotype: A much bigger clone sits one base away, suggesting this may be a read error. The V call is TRBV6-1, the J call TRBJ2-2; D possibly matches TRBD1 or TRBD2 (5 bases each). The CDR3 contains 15 residues. In germline, CDR1 is MNHNS, CDR2 SASEGT. V lost 5 bases to trimming and J lost 5 bases, with 15 bases between them. CDR3 DNA sequence: TGTGCCAGCAGTCCTTGGGCAGGGAGAACCGGGGAGCTGTTTTTT. Translation gives CASSPWAGRTGELFF.

This clonotype came up many times. The V and J genes are TRBV7-9 and TRBJ1-2, with D unclear. The CDR3 covers 15 residues. Germline V gives CDR1 SEHNR, CDR2 FQNEAQ (reference sequence). V dropped 6 bases and J dropped 6 bases, with 20 bases sitting between them. The CDR3 sequence: CASSWMGQLTDGYTF. The CDR3 DNA follows: TGTGCCAGCAGTTGGATGGGTCAGCTTACCGATGGCTACACCTTC. The whole variable domain, remainder taken from reference TRBV7-9 and TRBJ1-2, is DTGVSQNPRHKITKRGQNVTFRCDPISEHNRLYWYRQTLGQGPEFLTYFQNEAQLEKSRLLSDRFSAERPKGSFSTLEIQRTEQGDSAMYLCASSWMGQLTDGYTFGSGTRLTVV.

This clonotype was seen repeatedly, ten times or more. The chain carries TRBV7-9 and TRBJ2-7; 12 bases fit TRBD2. The junction had 17 bases not matched to a gene; V was cut back by 5 bases and J by 0 bases. There are 20 residues in the CDR3. Germline CDR1 and CDR2: SEHNR and FQNEAQ (reference sequence). CDR3 in DNA: TGTGCCAGCAGCGACAAAGATGTGCTAGCGGGAGGGCCCAGCTCCTACGAGCAGTACTTC. Translated: CASSDKDVLAGGPSSYEQYF.